A single sample is the source of the 20 T cell receptor beta chains below, sequenced in a study of cytomegalovirus exposure and HLA in healthy donors. The PCR had 60 Vbeta and 13 Jbeta primers. Measured with immunoSEQ multiplex PCR; TCRdb has only the in-frame clones, and not every one. Among 110,000 to 150,000 clones listed, around 70% were seen once. Sequencing input: PBMCs. The source is an older woman in good health and CMV-seropositive.

The chain employs TRBV7-2 and TRBJ1-5, with TRBD1 identical over 7 bases. Germline trimming cut 2 bases from V and 4 bases from J; bases unmatched to any gene: 5. Germline loops: CDR1 SGHTA, CDR2 FQGNSA. The CDR3 runs to 15 residues. The CDR3 spells CASSLFGDRNQPQHF. The DNA of the CDR3 is TGTGCCAGCAGCTTATTTGGGGACAGAAATCAGCCCCAGCATTTT.

CDR3 DNA sequence: TGTGCCATCAGTCAACAGGGTCCACAAGAGACCCAGTACTTC. This encodes CAISQQGPQETQYF. V gene TRBV10-3 combines with J gene TRBJ2-5; TRBD1 is a possible D gene (6 bases). The CDR3 totals 14 residues. CDR1 is ENHRY, CDR2 SYGVKD, per germline. The V end lost 5 bases, the J end lost 2 bases, and 12 bases lay between the germline ends.

In regard to this clone: A read error may account for a junction end that differs from germline. The V gene is TRBV5-1, the J gene TRBJ2-1; tentative D call: TRBD1 (5 bases). This CDR3 region has 14 residues. In germline, CDR1 is SGHRS, CDR2 YFSETQ. The CDR3 DNA follows: TGCGCTAGCAGACAGTTCATTTCCTACAATGAGCAGTTCTTC. Its protein is CASRQFISYNEQFF.

The chain recombines TRBV11-3 with TRBJ2-4, with 8 bases identical to TRBD2. Germline-derived CDR1 and CDR2 are SGHNT and YENEEA. J was trimmed by 8 bases and V by 5 bases; bases with no gene match: 2. The CDR3 is 12 residues long. CDR3 in DNA: TGTGCCAGCAGCCGGGGGGGGCACATTCAGTACTTC. The encoded protein is CASSRGGHIQYF. Full variable domain (outside the CDR3, taken from reference TRBV11-3 and TRBJ2-4): EAGVVQSPRYKIIEKKQPVAFWCNPISGHNTLYWYLQNLGQGPELLIRYENEEAVDDSQLPKDRFSAERLKGVDSTLKIQPAELGDSAVYLCASSRGGHIQYFGAGTRLSVL.

This clone turned up a few times. The chain recombines TRBV6-1 with TRBJ1-2; D not certain. Trimming took 7 bases from V and 8 from J, leaving 17 bases between them. The CDR3 length is 13 residues. In germline, CDR1 is MNHNS, CDR2 SASEGT. The CDR3 here is CASTQERARGYTF. In nucleotides, the CDR3 is TGTGCCAGCACGCAGGAGAGGGCGAGGGGCTACACCTTC.

This chain connects TRBV5-1 to TRBJ2-7, with D perhaps TRBD1 (6 bases). Germline V gene lookup returns CDR1 SGHRS and CDR2 YFSETQ. The CDR3 covers 13 residues. Between the trimmed V and J ends, which lost 4 bases and 3 bases, there was a span of 11 bases. Here the CDR3 reads CASSVTGIYEQYF. The CDR3 nucleotides are TGCGCCAGCAGCGTAACAGGGATCTACGAGCAGTACTTC.

The chain joins TRBV5-1 to TRBJ1-1; 12 positions match TRBD1. From germline, CDR1 is SGHRS and CDR2 YFSETQ. Trimming at V came to 2 bases and at J to 5 bases, leaving 7 bases not matched to a gene. The CDR3 is 16 residues long. CDR3 region: CASSFGTGGAGTEAFF. The CDR3 region has the DNA TGCGCCAGCAGCTTTGGGACAGGGGGCGCAGGGACTGAAGCTTTCTTT.

This clone showed up just a few times. The chain combines TRBV11-3 with TRBJ1-2; possible D gene TRBD1, 5 bases. From germline, CDR1 is SGHNT and CDR2 YENEEA. V was cut by 1 base and J by 10 bases, with 13 bases left in between. The CDR3 contains 13 residues. The CDR3 bases are TGTGCCAGCAGCTTAGGCGCAGGGTTTGACTACACCTTC. Encoded protein: CASSLGAGFDYTF.

The rearrangement links TRBV5-1 to TRBJ2-7, with D unclear. V gave up 0 bases and J gave up 3 bases, with 7 bases separating them. This CDR3 spans 13 amino acids. Germline V gives CDR1 SGHRS, CDR2 YFSETQ. The CDR3 DNA is TGCGCCAGCAGCTTGGTGGGCGACTACGAGCAGTACTTC. This codes for CASSLVGDYEQYF. Variable domain in full (rest from reference TRBV5-1 and TRBJ2-7): KAGVTQTPRYLIKTRGQQVTLSCSPISGHRSVSWYQQTPGQGLQFLFEYFSETQRNKGNFPGRFSGRQFSNSRSEMNVSTLELGDSALYLCASSLVGDYEQYFGPGTRLTVT.

This sequence joins TRBV29-1 and TRBJ1-1; D gene unclear. Trimming removed 5 bases at V and 3 bases at J, with 16 bases between. CDR3 length equals 14 residues. Germline values: CDR1 SQVTM, CDR2 ANQGSEA. The CDR3 is CSVFVRARHTEAFF. The DNA for the CDR3 is TGCAGCGTTTTCGTGAGGGCGCGACACACTGAAGCTTTCTTT.

This clone was detected only a few times. The rearrangement links TRBV5-1 to TRBJ2-7; 9 nucleotides agree with TRBD1. CDR1 is SGHRS and CDR2 is YFSETQ in the germline V gene. Losses at the gene ends were 5 bases for V and 5 bases for J; bases not matched to a gene: 14. The CDR3 sequence is 16 residues long. CDR3 residues: CASRNLPGQGNHEQYF. Here the CDR3 DNA reads TGCGCCAGCAGGAACCTTCCGGGACAGGGCAACCACGAGCAGTACTTC.

This clone was counted only a few times. One junction end does not reproduce the germline sequence, and a read error may be involved. The chain uses TRBV10-1 and TRBJ2-7, with D possibly TRBD2 on 5 matching bases. Germline assignment: CDR1 WNHNN and CDR2 SYGVQD (reference sequence). This CDR3 is 11 amino acids long. CDR3 protein: CATSEGHEQYF. CDR3 nucleotide sequence: TGCGCCACCAGTGAGGGCCACGAGCAGTACTTC.

The rearrangement links TRBV7-9 to TRBJ1-3, with D uncertain. V shed 1 base and J shed 0 bases, with 10 bases lying between them. The CDR3 covers 16 residues. Germline-derived CDR1 and CDR2 are SEHNR and FQNEAQ (reference sequence). CDR3 residues: CASSLVPRHSGNTIYF. CDR3 nucleotides: TGTGCCAGCAGCTTAGTCCCCCGACACTCTGGAAACACCATATATTTT.

This rearrangement joins TRBV4-2 to TRBJ2-7, with 7 bases that match TRBD1. This CDR3 has 15 residues. Germline V gene sequence: CDR1 LGHNA, CDR2 YNFKEQ. Unmatched junction bases numbered 12, after V lost 0 bases and J lost 10 bases. The CDR3 nucleotides are TGTGCCAGCAGCCAAGATCCGGACAGGCCCTGGGAACAGTACTTC. Its protein is CASSQDPDRPWEQYF.

The chain carries TRBV4-1 and TRBJ1-5; possible D gene TRBD1, 5 bases. The CDR3 consists of 15 residues. Per germline, CDR1 MGHRA and CDR2 YSYEKL. V shed 4 bases and J shed 0 bases, with 10 bases lying between them. In nucleotides, the CDR3 is TGCGCCAGCAGCCTCTGGGGGGATAGCAATCAGCCCCAGCATTTT. Its translation: CASSLWGDSNQPQHF.

The V gene is TRBV9, the J gene TRBJ1-2, with D possibly being TRBD1 (5 bases). The CDR3 covers 16 residues. The V gene lost 0 bases and the J gene lost 8 bases, with 20 bases spanning the gap. Germline CDR1 is SGDLS and CDR2 is YYNGEE. CDR3 protein: CASSVGPPGGMSGYTF. The CDR3 DNA sequence: TGTGCCAGCAGCGTAGGCCCCCCCGGGGGAATGAGCGGCTACACCTTC.

This chain uses TRBV28 with TRBJ2-7; possible D gene TRBD1, 6 bases. V gave up 7 bases and J gave up 3 bases, with 10 bases separating them. Germline values: CDR1 MDHEN, CDR2 SYDVKM. The CDR3 runs to 12 residues. In DNA, the CDR3 is TGTGCCAGCACTGGACAGATCTACGAGCAGTACTTC. Translation gives CASTGQIYEQYF. Full variable domain (missing parts from reference TRBV28 and TRBJ2-7): DVKVTQSSRYLVKRTGEKVFLECVQDMDHENMFWYRQDPGLGLRLIYFSYDVKMKEKGDIPEGYSVSREKKERFSLILESASTNQTSMYLCASTGQIYEQYFGPGTRLTVT.

The chain links TRBV18 to TRBJ2-1; 7 bases align to TRBD1. The CDR3 is made up of 14 amino acids. CDR1 and CDR2 (germline): KGHSH, LQKENI. The V and J ends lost 2 bases and 3 bases, in that order; junction bases with no gene match: 1. CDR3 sequence (DNA): TGTGCCAGCTCACCAAGGACAGGCTACAATGAGCAGTTCTTC. It encodes CASSPRTGYNEQFF.

This clone was detected once. This chain uses TRBV5-1 with TRBJ2-5; D is undetermined. Trimming stripped 0 bases from V and 3 bases from J, with 9 bases between. This CDR3 comprises 14 residues. Germline-derived CDR1 and CDR2 are SGHRS and YFSETQ. CDR3 sequence: CASSLGQAKETQYF. The CDR3 DNA reads TGCGCCAGCAGCTTGGGTCAGGCTAAAGAGACCCAGTACTTC.

The rearrangement links TRBV15 to TRBJ1-2, with D tentatively TRBD1 (6 bases). Germline assignment: CDR1 LNHNV and CDR2 YYDKDF (reference sequence). V dropped 0 bases and J dropped 7 bases, with 15 bases sitting between them. The length of the CDR3 is 15 residues. CDR3 region: CATSREIIRGGGYTF. Here the CDR3 DNA reads TGTGCCACCAGCAGAGAAATTATTAGGGGGGGTGGCTACACCTTC.